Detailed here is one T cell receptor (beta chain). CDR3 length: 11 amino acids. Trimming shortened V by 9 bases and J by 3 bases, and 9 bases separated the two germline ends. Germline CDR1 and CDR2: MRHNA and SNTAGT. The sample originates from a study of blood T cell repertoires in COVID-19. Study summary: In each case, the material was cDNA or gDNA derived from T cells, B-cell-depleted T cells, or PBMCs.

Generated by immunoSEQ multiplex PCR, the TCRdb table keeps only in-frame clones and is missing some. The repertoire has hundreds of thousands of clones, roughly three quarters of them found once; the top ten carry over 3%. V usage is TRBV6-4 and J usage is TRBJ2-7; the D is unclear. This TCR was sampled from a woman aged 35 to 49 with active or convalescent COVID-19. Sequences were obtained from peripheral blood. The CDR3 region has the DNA TGTGCCAGGAGATTCAACTACGAGCAGTACTTC. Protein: CARRFNYEQYF.